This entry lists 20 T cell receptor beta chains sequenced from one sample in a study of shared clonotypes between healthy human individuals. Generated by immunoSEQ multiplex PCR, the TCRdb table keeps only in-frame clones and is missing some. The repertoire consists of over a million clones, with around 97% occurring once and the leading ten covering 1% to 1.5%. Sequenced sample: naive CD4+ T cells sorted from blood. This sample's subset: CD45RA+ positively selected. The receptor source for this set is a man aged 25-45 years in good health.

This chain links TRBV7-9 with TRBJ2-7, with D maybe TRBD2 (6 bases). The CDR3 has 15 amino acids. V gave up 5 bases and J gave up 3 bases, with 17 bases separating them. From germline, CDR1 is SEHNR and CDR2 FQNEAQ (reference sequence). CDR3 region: CASSQPKVGGYEQYF. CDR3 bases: TGTGCCAGCAGCCAACCCAAAGTGGGGGGCTACGAGCAGTACTTC.

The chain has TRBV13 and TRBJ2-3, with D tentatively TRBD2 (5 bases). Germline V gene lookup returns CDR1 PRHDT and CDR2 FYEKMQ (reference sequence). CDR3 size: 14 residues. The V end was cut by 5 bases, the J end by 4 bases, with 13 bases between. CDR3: CASSPPAGPDTQYF. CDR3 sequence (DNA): TGTGCCAGCAGCCCCCCTGCGGGCCCAGATACGCAGTATTTT.

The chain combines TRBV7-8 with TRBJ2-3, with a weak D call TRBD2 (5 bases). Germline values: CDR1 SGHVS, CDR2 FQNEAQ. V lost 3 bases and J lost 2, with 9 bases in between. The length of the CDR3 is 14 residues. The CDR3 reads CASSFNGLTDTQYF. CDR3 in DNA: TGTGCCAGCAGCTTCAACGGACTCACAGATACGCAGTATTTT.

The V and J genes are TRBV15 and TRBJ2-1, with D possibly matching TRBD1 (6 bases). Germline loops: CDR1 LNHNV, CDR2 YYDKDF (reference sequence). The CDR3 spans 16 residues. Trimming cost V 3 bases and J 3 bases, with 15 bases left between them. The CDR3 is CATSSLNGTSYNEQFF. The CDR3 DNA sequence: TGTGCCACCAGCAGTTTGAACGGGACAAGCTACAATGAGCAGTTCTTC. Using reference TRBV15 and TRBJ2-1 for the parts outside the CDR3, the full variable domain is DAMVIQNPRYQVTQFGKPVTLSCSQTLNHNVMYWYQQKSSQAPKLLFHYYDKDFNNEADTPDNFQSRRPNTSFCFLDIRSPGLGDTAMYLCATSSLNGTSYNEQFFGPGTRLTVL.

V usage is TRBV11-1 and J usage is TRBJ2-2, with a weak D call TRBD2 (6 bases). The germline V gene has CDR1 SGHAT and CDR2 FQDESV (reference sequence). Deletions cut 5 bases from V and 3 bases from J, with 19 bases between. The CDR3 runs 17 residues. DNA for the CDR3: TGTGCCAGCAGCCCTTGGGTCCCGGGAGTCCACACCGGGGAGCTGTTTTTT. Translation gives CASSPWVPGVHTGELFF.

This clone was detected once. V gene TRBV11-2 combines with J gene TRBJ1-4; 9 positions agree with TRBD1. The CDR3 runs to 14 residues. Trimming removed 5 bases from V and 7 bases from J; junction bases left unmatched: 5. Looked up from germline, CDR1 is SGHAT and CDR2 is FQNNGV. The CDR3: CASSRGQGSEKLFF. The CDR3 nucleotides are TGTGCCAGCAGCCGGGGACAGGGTAGTGAAAAACTGTTTTTT.

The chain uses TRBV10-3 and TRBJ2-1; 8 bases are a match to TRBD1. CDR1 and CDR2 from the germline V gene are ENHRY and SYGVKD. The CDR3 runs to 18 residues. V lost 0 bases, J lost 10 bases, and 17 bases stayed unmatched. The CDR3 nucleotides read TGTGCCATCAGTGAGTCCAGGGGGCAGGGACCGGCGGTCGCCGAGCAGTTCTTC. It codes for CAISESRGQGPAVAEQFF.

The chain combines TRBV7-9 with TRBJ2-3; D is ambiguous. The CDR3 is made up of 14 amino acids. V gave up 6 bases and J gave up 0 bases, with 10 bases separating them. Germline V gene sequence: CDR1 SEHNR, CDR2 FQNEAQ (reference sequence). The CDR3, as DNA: TGTGCCAGCAGGGTGGGCGTGAGCACAGATACGCAGTATTTT. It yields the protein CASRVGVSTDTQYF.

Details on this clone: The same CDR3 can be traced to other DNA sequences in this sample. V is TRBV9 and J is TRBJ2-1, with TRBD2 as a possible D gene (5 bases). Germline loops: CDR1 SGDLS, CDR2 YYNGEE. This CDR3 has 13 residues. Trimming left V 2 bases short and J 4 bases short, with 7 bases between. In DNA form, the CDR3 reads TGTGCCAGCAGCGTCTCGGGGTACAATGAGCAGTTCTTC. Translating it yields CASSVSGYNEQFF. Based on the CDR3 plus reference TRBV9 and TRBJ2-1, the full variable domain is DSGVTQTPKHLITATGQRVTLRCSPRSGDLSVYWYQQSLDQGLQFLIQYYNGEERAKGNILERFSAQQFPDLHSELNLSSLELGDSALYFCASSVSGYNEQFFGPGTRLTVL.

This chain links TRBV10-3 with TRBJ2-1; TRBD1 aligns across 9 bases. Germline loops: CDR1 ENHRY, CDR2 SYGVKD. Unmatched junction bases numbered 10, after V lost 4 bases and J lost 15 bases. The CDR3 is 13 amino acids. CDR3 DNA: TGTGCCATCAGTGGAGAGGGACAGGGAGGCCTGTTCTTC. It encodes CAISGEGQGGLFF.

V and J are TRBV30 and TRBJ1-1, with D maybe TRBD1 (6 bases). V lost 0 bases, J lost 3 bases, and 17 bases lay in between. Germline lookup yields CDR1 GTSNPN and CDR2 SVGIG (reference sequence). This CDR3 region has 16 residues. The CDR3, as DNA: TGTGCCTGGAGTGTACGGGCATGGGGGGCGCACACTGAAGCTTTCTTT. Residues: CAWSVRAWGAHTEAFF.

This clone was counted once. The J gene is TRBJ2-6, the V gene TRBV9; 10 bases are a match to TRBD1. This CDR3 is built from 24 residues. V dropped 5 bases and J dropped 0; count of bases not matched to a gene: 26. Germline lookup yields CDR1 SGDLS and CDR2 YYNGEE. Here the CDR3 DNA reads TGTGCCAGCAGTCTTAGAACCGTAGACCGGGACAGGGGTTTTATGGACTCTGGGGCCAACGTCCTGACTTTC. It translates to CASSLRTVDRDRGFMDSGANVLTF.

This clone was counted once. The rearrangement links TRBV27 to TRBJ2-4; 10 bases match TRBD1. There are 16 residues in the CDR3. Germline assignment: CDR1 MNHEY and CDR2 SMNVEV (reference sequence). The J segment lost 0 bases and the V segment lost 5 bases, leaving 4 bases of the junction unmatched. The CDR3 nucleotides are TGTGCCAGCAGTAGGGGACAGGGGAAAGCCAAAAACATTCAGTACTTC. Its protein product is CASSRGQGKAKNIQYF.

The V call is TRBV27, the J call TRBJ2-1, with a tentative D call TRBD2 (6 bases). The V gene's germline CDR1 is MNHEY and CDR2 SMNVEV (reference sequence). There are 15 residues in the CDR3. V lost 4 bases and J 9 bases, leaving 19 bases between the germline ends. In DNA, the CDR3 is TGTGCCAGCAGTTCCCGCAGCGAGGACGGGAGTGAGCAGTTCTTC. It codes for CASSSRSEDGSEQFF.

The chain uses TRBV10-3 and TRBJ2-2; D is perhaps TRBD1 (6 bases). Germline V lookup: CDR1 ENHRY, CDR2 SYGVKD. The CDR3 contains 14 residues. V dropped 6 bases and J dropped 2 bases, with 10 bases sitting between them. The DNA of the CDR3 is TGTGCCATCAGACAGGGATTAAACACCGGGGAGCTGTTTTTT. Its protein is CAIRQGLNTGELFF.

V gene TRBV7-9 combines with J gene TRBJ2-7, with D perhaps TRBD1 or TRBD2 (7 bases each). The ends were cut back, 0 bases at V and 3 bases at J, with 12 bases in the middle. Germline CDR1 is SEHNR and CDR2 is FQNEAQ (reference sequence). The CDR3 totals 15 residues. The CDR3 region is CASSLAPRGGYEQYF. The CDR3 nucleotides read TGTGCCAGCAGCTTAGCCCCCAGGGGGGGCTACGAGCAGTACTTC.

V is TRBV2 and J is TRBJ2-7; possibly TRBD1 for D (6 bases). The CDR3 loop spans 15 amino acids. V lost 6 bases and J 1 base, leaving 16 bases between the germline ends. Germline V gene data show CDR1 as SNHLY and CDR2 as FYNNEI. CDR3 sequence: CASSPQQGSSYEQYF. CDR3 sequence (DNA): TGTGCCAGCAGCCCTCAACAGGGATCATCCTACGAGCAGTACTTC.

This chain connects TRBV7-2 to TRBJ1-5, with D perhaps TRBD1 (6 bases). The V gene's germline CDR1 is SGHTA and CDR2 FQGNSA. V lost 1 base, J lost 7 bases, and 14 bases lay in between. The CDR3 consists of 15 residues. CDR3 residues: CASSLGGGTRQPQHF. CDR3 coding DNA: TGTGCCAGCAGCTTAGGAGGGGGAACGCGACAGCCCCAGCATTTT.

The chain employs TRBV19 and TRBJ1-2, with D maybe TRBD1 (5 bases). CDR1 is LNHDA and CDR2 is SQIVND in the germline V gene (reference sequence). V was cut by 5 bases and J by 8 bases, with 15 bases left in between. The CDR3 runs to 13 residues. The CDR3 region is CASSGDGYSGYTF. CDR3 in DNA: TGTGCCAGTAGTGGGGACGGGTATTCGGGCTACACCTTC.

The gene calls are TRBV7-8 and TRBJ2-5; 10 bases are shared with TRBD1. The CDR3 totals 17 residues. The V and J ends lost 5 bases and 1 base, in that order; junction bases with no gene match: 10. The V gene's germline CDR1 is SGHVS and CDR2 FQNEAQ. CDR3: CASSKLGTGVIQETQYF. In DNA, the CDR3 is TGTGCCAGCAGCAAGCTCGGGACAGGGGTTATCCAAGAGACCCAGTACTTC.